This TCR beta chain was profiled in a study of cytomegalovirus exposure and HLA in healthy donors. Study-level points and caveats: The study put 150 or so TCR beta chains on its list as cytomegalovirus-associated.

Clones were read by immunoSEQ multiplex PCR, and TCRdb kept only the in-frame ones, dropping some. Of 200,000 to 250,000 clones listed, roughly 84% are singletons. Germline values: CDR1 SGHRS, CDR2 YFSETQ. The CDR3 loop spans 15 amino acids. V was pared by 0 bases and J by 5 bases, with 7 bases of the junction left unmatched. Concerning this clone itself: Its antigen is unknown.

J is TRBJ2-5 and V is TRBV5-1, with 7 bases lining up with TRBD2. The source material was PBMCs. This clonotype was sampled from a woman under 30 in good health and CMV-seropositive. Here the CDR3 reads CASSLVGGSQETQYF. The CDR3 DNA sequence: TGCGCCAGCAGCTTGGTGGGCGGGAGTCAGGAGACCCAGTACTTC.